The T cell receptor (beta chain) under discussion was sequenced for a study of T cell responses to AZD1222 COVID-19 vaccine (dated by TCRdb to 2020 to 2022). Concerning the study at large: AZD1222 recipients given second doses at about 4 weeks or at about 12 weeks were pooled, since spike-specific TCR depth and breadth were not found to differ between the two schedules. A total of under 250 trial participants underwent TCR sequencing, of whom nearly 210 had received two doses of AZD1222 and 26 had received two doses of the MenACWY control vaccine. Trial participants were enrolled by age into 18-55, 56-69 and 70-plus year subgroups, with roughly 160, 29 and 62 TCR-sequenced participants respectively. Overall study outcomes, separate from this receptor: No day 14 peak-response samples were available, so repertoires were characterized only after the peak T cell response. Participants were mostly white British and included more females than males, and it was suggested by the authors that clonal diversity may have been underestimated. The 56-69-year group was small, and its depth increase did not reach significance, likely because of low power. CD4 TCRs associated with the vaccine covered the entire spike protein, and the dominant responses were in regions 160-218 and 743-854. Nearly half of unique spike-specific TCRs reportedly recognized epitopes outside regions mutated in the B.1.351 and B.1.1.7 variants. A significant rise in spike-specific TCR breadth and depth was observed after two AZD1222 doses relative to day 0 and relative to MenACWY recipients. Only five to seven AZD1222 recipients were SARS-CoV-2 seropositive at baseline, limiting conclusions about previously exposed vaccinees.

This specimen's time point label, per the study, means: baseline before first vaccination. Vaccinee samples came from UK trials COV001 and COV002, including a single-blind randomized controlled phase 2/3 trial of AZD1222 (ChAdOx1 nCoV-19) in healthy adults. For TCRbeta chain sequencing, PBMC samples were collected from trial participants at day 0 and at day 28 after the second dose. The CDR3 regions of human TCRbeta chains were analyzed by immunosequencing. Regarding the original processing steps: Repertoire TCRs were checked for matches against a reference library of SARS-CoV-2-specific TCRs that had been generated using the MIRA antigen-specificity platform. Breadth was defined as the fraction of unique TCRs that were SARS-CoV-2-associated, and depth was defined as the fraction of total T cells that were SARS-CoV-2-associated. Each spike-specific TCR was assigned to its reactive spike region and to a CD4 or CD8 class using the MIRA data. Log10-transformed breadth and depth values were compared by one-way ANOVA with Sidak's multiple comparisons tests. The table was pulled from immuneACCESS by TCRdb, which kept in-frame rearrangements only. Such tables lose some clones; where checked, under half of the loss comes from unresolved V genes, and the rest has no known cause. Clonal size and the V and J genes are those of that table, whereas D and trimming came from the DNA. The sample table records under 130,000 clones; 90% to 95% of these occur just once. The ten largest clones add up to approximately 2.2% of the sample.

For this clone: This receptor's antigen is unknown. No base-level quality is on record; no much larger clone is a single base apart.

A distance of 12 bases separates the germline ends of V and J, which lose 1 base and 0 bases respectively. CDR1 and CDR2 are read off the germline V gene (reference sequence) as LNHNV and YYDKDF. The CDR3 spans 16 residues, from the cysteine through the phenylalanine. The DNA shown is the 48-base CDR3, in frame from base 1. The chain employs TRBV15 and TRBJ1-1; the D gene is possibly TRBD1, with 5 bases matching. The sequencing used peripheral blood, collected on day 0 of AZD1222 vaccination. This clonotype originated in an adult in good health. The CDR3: CATSRGGLGLNTEAFF. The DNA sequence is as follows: TGTGCCACCAGCAGAGGGGGGTTGGGGCTGAACACTGAAGCTTTCTTT.